The 13 T cell receptor beta chains below all came from one sample that was sequenced in a study of T-cell reconstitution after alpha-beta-depleted transplantation in children. Preparation of the TCRbeta library involved a method that used unique molecular identifiers. TCRdb called the PCR reads again in MiXCR, with one record for every CDR3 protein. The table has 200,000 to 250,000 distinct CDR3 sequences, roughly 23% seen once; the top ten hold 2.6%. The specimen comprised PBMCs, sampled before TCRalphabeta/CD19-depleted stem cell transplant. The receptors shown here come from a girl aged 2 to 9 with Fanconi anemia, due to receive a stem cell transplant.

This sequence joins TRBV12-3 or TRBV12-4 and TRBJ1-1; possible D gene TRBD1, 6 bases. The CDR3 covers 14 residues. The V gene lost 3 bases and the J gene lost 0 bases, with 8 bases spanning the gap. The CDR3 DNA sequence: TGTGCCAGCAGTTTGGGGACATTGAACACTGAAGCTTTCTTT. Translation: CASSLGTLNTEAFF.

The table lists this clonotype with many counts. The chain recombines TRBV7-6 with TRBJ2-5, with D hard to call. There are 13 residues in the CDR3. From germline, CDR1 is SGHVS and CDR2 FNYEAQ. V dropped 5 bases and J dropped 0 bases, with 7 bases sitting between them. The CDR3, as DNA: TGTGCCAGCAGCCAGATCTACCAAGAGACCCAGTACTTC. This translates into CASSQIYQETQYF. The full variable domain, completed using reference TRBV7-6 and TRBJ2-5, is GAGVSQSPRYKVTKRGQDVALRCDPISGHVSLYWYRQALGQGPEFLTYFNYEAQQDKSGLPNDRFSAERPEGSISTLTIQRTEQRDSAMYRCASSQIYQETQYFGPGTRLLVL.

The chain links TRBV4-2 to TRBJ2-3; 7 nucleotides match TRBD2. Germline CDR1 and CDR2: LGHNA and YNFKEQ. V trimming: 2 bases; J trimming: 2 bases; junction bases outside the gene matches: 10. The CDR3 runs to 17 residues. The CDR3 loop is CASSQTQFGGTTDTQYF. CDR3 bases: TGTGCCAGCAGCCAAACCCAATTCGGGGGGACCACAGATACGCAGTATTTT.

This clonotype was recorded a few times. The chain has TRBV5-1 and TRBJ2-5; D unclear. Germline CDR1 reads SGHRS; CDR2 reads YFSETQ. This CDR3 is 14 amino acids long. V lost 0 bases and J lost 1, with 7 bases in between. CDR3 in amino acids: CASSLESTQETQYF. The CDR3 DNA sequence: TGCGCCAGCAGCTTGGAATCCACCCAAGAGACCCAGTACTTC.

V and J are TRBV20-1 and TRBJ2-7; D unclear. Trimming cost V 0 bases and J 3 bases, with 6 bases left between them. Per the germline V gene, CDR1 is DFQATT and CDR2 is SNEGSKA (reference sequence). The CDR3 totals 12 residues. The CDR3 protein is CSARDFHYEQYF. CDR3 DNA sequence: TGCAGTGCTAGAGATTTCCACTACGAGCAGTACTTC.

The chain couples TRBV28 to TRBJ2-2; D is ambiguous. The CDR3 contains 13 residues. Germline V gives CDR1 MDHEN, CDR2 SYDVKM. The germline V and J ends were trimmed by 2 bases and 3 bases, with 4 bases remaining between them. Here the CDR3 reads CASSLIYTGELFF. CDR3 sequence (DNA): TGTGCCAGCAGTTTAATCTACACCGGGGAGCTGTTTTTT.

A few counts support this clonotype. This chain connects TRBV6-5 to TRBJ2-5, with 12 bases fitting TRBD1. The trim removed 0 bases at V and 4 bases at J, leaving 6 bases unmatched. The length of the CDR3 is 17 residues. Germline V CDR1 and CDR2: MNHEY, SVGAGI. The CDR3 sequence is CASSYSGPGQGAETQYF. The DNA for the CDR3 is TGTGCCAGCAGTTACTCGGGACCGGGACAGGGGGCAGAGACCCAGTACTTC.

At least ten counts were recorded for this clonotype. The gene calls are TRBV29-1 and TRBJ2-2; TRBD2 might be the D (5 bases). Germline V gene lookup returns CDR1 SQVTM and CDR2 ANQGSEA. The V end lost 3 bases, the J end lost 7 bases, and 9 bases lay between the germline ends. This CDR3 contains 12 residues. The CDR3 reads CSVDGGSGELFF. Here the CDR3 DNA reads TGCAGCGTTGACGGTGGGAGCGGGGAGCTGTTTTTT.

In this sample, this clonotype turned up many times. This rearrangement joins TRBV20-1 to TRBJ2-7; 10 bases are a match to TRBD1. V gave up 1 base and J gave up 0 bases; unmatched junction bases: 9. The CDR3 has 17 residues. Germline V gene lookup returns CDR1 DFQATT and CDR2 SNEGSKA (reference sequence). Here the CDR3 reads CSARGLPGQGYSYEQYF. The CDR3 nucleotides read TGCAGTGCTAGAGGGCTACCGGGACAGGGGTACTCCTACGAGCAGTACTTC.

This clonotype came up a few times. The gene calls are TRBV29-1 and TRBJ1-1; D unresolved. Germline V lookup: CDR1 SQVTM, CDR2 ANQGSEA. V lost 5 bases and J 0 bases, leaving 13 bases between the germline ends. This CDR3 has 14 amino acids. The CDR3 region is CSVWARPMNTEAFF. The CDR3 coding sequence is TGCAGCGTTTGGGCAAGGCCTATGAACACTGAAGCTTTCTTT.

V and J are TRBV11-2 and TRBJ2-5, with D possibly matching TRBD2 (5 bases). The ends were cut back, 3 bases at V and 4 bases at J, with 9 bases in the middle. CDR1 and CDR2 from the germline V gene are SGHAT and FQNNGV. The CDR3 is made up of 13 amino acids. CDR3 protein: CASSLGAVETQYF. The CDR3 DNA sequence: TGTGCCAGCAGCTTGGGAGCGGTAGAGACCCAGTACTTC. The full variable domain, rest sourced from reference TRBV11-2 and TRBJ2-5, is EAGVAQSPRYKIIEKRQSVAFWCNPISGHATLYWYQQILGQGPKLLIQFQNNGVVDDSQLPKDRFSAERLKGVDSTLKIQPAKLEDSAVYLCASSLGAVETQYFGPGTRLLVL.

This clonotype appeared once. V and J are TRBV29-1 and TRBJ2-3; D is unclear. The germline CDR1 and CDR2 sequences are SQVTM and ANQGSEA. The CDR3 extends over 12 amino acids. Trimming removed 3 bases from V and 5 bases from J, with 9 bases in between. The CDR3 coding sequence is TGCAGCGTTGAGCTCTGGGAAGATACGCAGTATTTT. Translation: CSVELWEDTQYF.

The chain combines TRBV20-1 with TRBJ2-1; 7 bases are shared with TRBD2. This CDR3 contains 15 residues. J lost 1 base, V lost 3 bases, and 6 bases had no gene match. Germline V gene lookup returns CDR1 DFQATT and CDR2 SNEGSKA (reference sequence). The chain's CDR3 is CSASTTSVSYNEQFF. The CDR3 DNA sequence: TGCAGTGCTAGTACCACTAGCGTTTCCTACAATGAGCAGTTCTTC.